Listed here are 25 T cell receptor beta chains from one sample, sequenced in a study of blood T cell repertoires in COVID-19. The data were produced by immunoSEQ multiplex PCR, yet TCRdb's version contains in-frame clones alone and is incomplete. This table has 150,000 to 200,000 clones, approximately 78% appearing once. Sequencing was done on a sample of peripheral blood. These receptors came from a human donor in a cohort sampled during active COVID-19.

The chain combines TRBV4-3 with TRBJ1-1, with a possible D match to TRBD1 (5 bases). Germline V gives CDR1 LGHNA, CDR2 YSLEER. Trimming removed 0 bases from V and 9 bases from J, with 17 bases in between. The CDR3 contains 15 residues. The CDR3 spells CASSQDPAGGFKAFF. CDR3 in DNA: TGCGCCAGCAGCCAAGATCCGGCCGGGGGTTTCAAAGCTTTCTTT.

V usage is TRBV18 and J usage is TRBJ2-3; TRBD2 aligns across 7 bases. The CDR3 has 12 residues. The ends lost 6 bases at V and 5 bases at J; junction bases unmatched: 2. The germline gives CDR1 KGHSH, CDR2 LQKENI. The CDR3 protein is CASSPGGDTQYF. In nucleotides, the CDR3 is TGTGCCAGCTCCCCGGGGGGAGATACGCAGTATTTT. Drawing the rest from reference TRBV18 and TRBJ2-3, the complete variable domain is NAGVMQNPRHLVRRRGQEARLRCSPMKGHSHVYWYRQLPEEGLKFMVYLQKENIIDESGMPKERFSAEFPKEGPSILRIQQVVRGDSAAYFCASSPGGDTQYFGPGTRLTVL.

This chain's CDR3 is CASSPTGLRGYTF. The CDR3 DNA reads as TGTGCCAGCAGCCCTACAGGGTTACGAGGCTACACCTTC. The chain recombines TRBV14 with TRBJ1-2; D is perhaps TRBD1 (6 bases). Germline V gene data show CDR1 as SGHDN and CDR2 as FVKESK. The CDR3 extends over 13 amino acids. The germline V and J ends were trimmed by 4 bases and 8 bases, with 14 bases remaining between them.

The V gene is TRBV6-5, the J gene TRBJ2-7; 7 positions agree with TRBD1. Trimming at V came to 5 bases and at J to 5 bases, leaving 3 bases not matched to a gene. The germline CDR1 and CDR2 sequences are MNHEY and SVGAGI. This CDR3 region has 12 residues. CDR3 amino acids: CASSLTGNEQYF. As DNA, the CDR3 is TGTGCCAGCAGTCTGACAGGGAACGAGCAGTACTTC.

The chain is built from TRBV14 and TRBJ2-5; D gene unclear. V was trimmed by 4 bases and J by 0 bases, leaving 12 bases between them. Germline V CDR1 and CDR2: SGHDN, FVKESK. This CDR3 has 15 residues. CDR3 residues: CASSLNINYQETQYF. Here the CDR3 DNA reads TGTGCCAGCAGCCTAAATATCAACTACCAAGAGACCCAGTACTTC.

The genes are TRBV9 and TRBJ1-5; 7 bases fit TRBD1. The CDR3 is 14 amino acids. Germline assignment: CDR1 SGDLS and CDR2 YYNGEE. The V and J ends lost 0 bases and 5 bases, in that order; junction bases with no gene match: 2. CDR3 coding DNA: TGTGCCAGCAGCGTAGGACAGGGTGATCAGCCCCAGCATTTT. As protein: CASSVGQGDQPQHF.

The CDR3 DNA follows: TGTGCCAGCAGCTTAGTCCTCCCCGGGGGTGGAATTTCCAGTGATGAAAAACTGTTTTTT. It encodes CASSLVLPGGGISSDEKLFF. The chain has TRBV7-8 and TRBJ1-4; D is possibly TRBD1 (5 bases). The V and J ends lost 1 base and 6 bases respectively, with 27 bases between them. This CDR3 has 20 amino acids. Germline V lookup: CDR1 SGHVS, CDR2 FQNEAQ.

This clone was detected only once. This sequence joins TRBV7-2 and TRBJ1-2; D is uncertain. V lost 1 base and J lost 8, with 14 bases in between. The germline CDR1 and CDR2 sequences are SGHTA and FQGNSA. The CDR3 totals 14 residues. In DNA form, the CDR3 reads TGTGCCAGCAGCTTAGGTAGCAGTCCGGCGGGCTACACCTTC. Translated, it gives CASSLGSSPAGYTF. Full variable domain (missing parts from reference TRBV7-2 and TRBJ1-2): GAGVSQSPSNKVTEKGKDVELRCDPISGHTALYWYRQSLGQGLEFLIYFQGNSAPDKSGLPSDRFSAERTGGSVSTLTIQRTQQEDSAVYLCASSLGSSPAGYTFGSGTRLTVV.

This chain uses TRBV12-3 or TRBV12-4 with TRBJ1-6; no reliable D call. Trimming left V 4 bases short and J 13 bases short, with 8 bases between. The CDR3 contains 11 residues. The CDR3 DNA reads TGTGCCAGCAGTTCTATCCTCCCCCTCCACTTT. Translated: CASSSILPLHF.

This chain uses TRBV6-6 with TRBJ1-5; 7 bases match TRBD1. There are 14 residues in the CDR3. V shed 6 bases, J shed 4 bases, and the junction held 6 bases outside the gene matches. Germline V lookup: CDR1 MNHNY, CDR2 SVGAGI (reference sequence). As DNA, the CDR3 is TGTGCCAGCAGAGATCCGGGACAGAATCAGCCCCAGCATTTT. This codes for CASRDPGQNQPQHF.

This chain uses TRBV5-6 with TRBJ2-7; D is ambiguous. The CDR3 covers 11 residues. Germline CDR1 reads SGHDT; CDR2 reads YYEEEE. V lost 4 bases to trimming and J lost 5 bases, with 7 bases between them. CDR3 region: CASSQVDEQYF. CDR3 in DNA: TGTGCCAGCAGCCAGGTCGACGAGCAGTACTTC.

This chain's CDR3 is CSVVRDRGKQYF. CDR3 nucleotide sequence: TGCAGCGTTGTACGGGACAGGGGAAAGCAGTACTTC. The chain recombines TRBV29-1 with TRBJ2-7; the match to TRBD1 covers 10 bases. V shed 4 bases, J shed 8 bases, and the junction held 5 bases outside the gene matches. The CDR3 loop spans 12 amino acids. The V gene's germline CDR1 is SQVTM and CDR2 ANQGSEA.

The chain links TRBV10-3 to TRBJ1-1, with 7 nucleotides matching TRBD1. Germline values: CDR1 ENHRY, CDR2 SYGVKD. The CDR3 loop spans 15 amino acids. V was clipped by 4 bases and J by 4 bases; unmatched bases: 9. The CDR3 reads CAISGQQGIGTEAFF. CDR3 DNA sequence: TGTGCCATCAGTGGTCAACAGGGGATCGGCACTGAAGCTTTCTTT.

The CDR3 nucleotides are TGTGCCAGCTCACCATTAGCGGATACGCAGTATTTT. Its protein is CASSPLADTQYF. The V and J genes are TRBV18 and TRBJ2-3, with D possibly being TRBD2 (5 bases). Germline V gives CDR1 KGHSH, CDR2 LQKENI. Trimming took 2 bases from V and 6 from J, leaving 6 bases between them. This CDR3 spans 12 amino acids. The variable domain in full, with the rest retrieved from reference TRBV18 and TRBJ2-3, is NAGVMQNPRHLVRRRGQEARLRCSPMKGHSHVYWYRQLPEEGLKFMVYLQKENIIDESGMPKERFSAEFPKEGPSILRIQQVVRGDSAAYFCASSPLADTQYFGPGTRLTVL.

This clone has more than one count but fewer than ten. The V and J genes are TRBV9 and TRBJ2-1; TRBD2 might be the D (5 bases). Trimming cost V 0 bases and J 4 bases, with 11 bases left between them. The CDR3 has 15 residues. Germline assignment: CDR1 SGDLS and CDR2 YYNGEE. The CDR3 region has the DNA TGTGCCAGCAGCGTAGACCCGCGACTATACAATGAGCAGTTCTTC. Its protein is CASSVDPRLYNEQFF.

V usage is TRBV28 and J usage is TRBJ2-7; D may be TRBD1 (6 bases). Per the germline V gene, CDR1 is MDHEN and CDR2 is SYDVKM. The CDR3 has 13 residues. Trimming took 7 bases from V and 3 from J, leaving 13 bases between them. In DNA form, the CDR3 reads TGTGCCAGCACATCAGGGGACGGCTACGAGCAGTACTTC. This encodes CASTSGDGYEQYF.

J is TRBJ2-6 and V is TRBV6-5, with a possible D match to TRBD1 (6 bases). The V end lost 7 bases, the J end lost 11 bases, and 18 bases lay between the germline ends. The CDR3 has 14 residues. The V gene's germline CDR1 is MNHEY and CDR2 SVGAGI. The CDR3 sequence: CASNYGTNSDVLTF. The CDR3 region has the DNA TGTGCCAGCAACTACGGGACAAATTCCGACGTCCTGACTTTC.

The chain carries TRBV27 and TRBJ2-1; a possible D gene is TRBD2 (6 bases). Germline V lookup: CDR1 MNHEY, CDR2 SMNVEV (reference sequence). Trimming cost V 8 bases and J 7 bases, with 21 bases left between them. The CDR3 covers 15 residues. The CDR3 region is CASSEEGFRRNEQFF. The CDR3 coding sequence is TGTGCCAGCTCTGAGGAGGGTTTTCGGCGGAATGAGCAGTTCTTC.

The CDR3 sequence is CASSLSTPNYGYTF. The CDR3 bases are TGTGCCAGCAGCCTCAGTACACCTAACTATGGCTACACCTTC. The rearrangement joins TRBV7-2 to TRBJ1-2, with unresolved D. The germline V gene has CDR1 SGHTA and CDR2 FQGNSA. V was pared by 5 bases and J by 0 bases, with 10 bases between. The CDR3 length is 14 residues. The full variable domain, rest sourced from reference TRBV7-2 and TRBJ1-2, is GAGVSQSPSNKVTEKGKDVELRCDPISGHTALYWYRQSLGQGLEFLIYFQGNSAPDKSGLPSDRFSAERTGGSVSTLTIQRTQQEDSAVYLCASSLSTPNYGYTFGSGTRLTVV.

V usage is TRBV19 and J usage is TRBJ2-7, with 11 bases that match TRBD2. The CDR3 is made up of 13 amino acids. V shed 3 bases and J 10 bases; nucleotides not matched to a gene: 5. CDR1 LNHDA and CDR2 SQIVND come from the germline V gene (reference sequence). The CDR3 is CASSIYTSGSQYF. CDR3 bases: TGTGCCAGTAGTATTTATACTAGCGGGAGCCAGTACTTC.

The rearrangement uses TRBV11-2 and TRBJ2-1, with a weak D call TRBD2 (6 bases). The CDR3 is made up of 14 amino acids. CDR1 and CDR2 from the germline V gene are SGHAT and FQNNGV. V lost 1 base, J lost 12 bases, and 16 bases lay in between. The CDR3 nucleotides are TGTGCCAGCAGCTTAGGCCCCGGGACTCCACGGCAGTTCTTC. This codes for CASSLGPGTPRQFF.

This rearrangement joins TRBV3-1 (or the pseudogene TRBV3-2) to TRBJ2-7, with TRBD2 matching 8 bases. The CDR3 has 19 amino acids. Germline CDR1 LGHDT, CDR2 YNNKEL (reference sequence). J gave up 3 bases and V 4 bases, and 20 bases lay outside the gene matches. DNA for the CDR3: TGTGCCAGCAGCCCTCCAACCCTTCGCTTGATAGCGGGATACTACGAGCAGTACTTC. This gives the protein CASSPPTLRLIAGYYEQYF.

The chain uses TRBV12-5 and TRBJ1-4, with unresolved D. V was trimmed by 6 bases and J by 12 bases, leaving 11 bases between them. The length of the CDR3 is 11 residues. Germline CDR1 and CDR2: LGHNT and FRNRAP. The CDR3 is CASGLRSELFF. The CDR3 DNA is TGTGCTAGTGGCCTAAGATCGGAACTGTTTTTT. Complete variable domain (other parts from reference TRBV12-5 and TRBJ1-4): DARVTQTPRHKVTEMGQEVTMRCQPILGHNTVFWYRQTMMQGLELLAYFRNRAPLDDSGMPKDRFSAEMPDATLATLKIQPSEPRDSAVYFCASGLRSELFFGSGTQLSVL.

This chain uses TRBV7-2 with TRBJ1-6; possible D gene TRBD1, 5 bases. Germline V gives CDR1 SGHTA, CDR2 FQGNSA. CDR3 length: 19 amino acids. Trimming removed 1 base from V and 0 bases from J, with 16 bases in between. The CDR3 reads CASSLGRTPSYSYNSPLHF. The CDR3 DNA follows: TGTGCCAGCAGCTTAGGGCGGACACCCAGTTACTCCTATAATTCACCCCTCCACTTT.

V usage is TRBV15 and J usage is TRBJ1-1; tentative D call: TRBD1 (5 bases). V gave up 0 bases and J gave up 12 bases, with 11 bases separating them. Germline V CDR1 and CDR2: LNHNV, YYDKDF (reference sequence). This CDR3 has 12 residues. The CDR3 reads CATSRDRAGTFF. In DNA form, the CDR3 reads TGTGCCACCAGCAGAGATCGGGCAGGGACTTTCTTT.